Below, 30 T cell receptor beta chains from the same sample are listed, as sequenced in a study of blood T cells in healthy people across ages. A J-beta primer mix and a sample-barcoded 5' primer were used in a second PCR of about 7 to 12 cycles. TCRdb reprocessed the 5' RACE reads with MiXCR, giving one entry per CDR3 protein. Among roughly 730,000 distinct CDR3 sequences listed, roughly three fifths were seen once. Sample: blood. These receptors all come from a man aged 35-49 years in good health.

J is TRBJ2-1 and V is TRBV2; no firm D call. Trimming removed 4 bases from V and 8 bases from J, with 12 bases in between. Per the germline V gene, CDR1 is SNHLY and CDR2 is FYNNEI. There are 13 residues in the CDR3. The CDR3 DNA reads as TGTGCCAGCAGTGTTCACACCGCGGATGAGCAGTTCTTC. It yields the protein CASSVHTADEQFF.

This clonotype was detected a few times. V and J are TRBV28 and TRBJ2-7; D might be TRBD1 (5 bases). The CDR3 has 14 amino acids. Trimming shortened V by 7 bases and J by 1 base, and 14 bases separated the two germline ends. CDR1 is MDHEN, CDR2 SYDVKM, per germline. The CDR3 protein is CASNTLTGSYEQYF. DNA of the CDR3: TGTGCCAGCAACACCCTTACAGGTTCCTACGAGCAGTACTTC. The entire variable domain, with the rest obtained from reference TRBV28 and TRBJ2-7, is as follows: DVKVTQSSRYLVKRTGEKVFLECVQDMDHENMFWYRQDPGLGLRLIYFSYDVKMKEKGDIPEGYSVSREKKERFSLILESASTNQTSMYLCASNTLTGSYEQYFGPGTRLTVT.

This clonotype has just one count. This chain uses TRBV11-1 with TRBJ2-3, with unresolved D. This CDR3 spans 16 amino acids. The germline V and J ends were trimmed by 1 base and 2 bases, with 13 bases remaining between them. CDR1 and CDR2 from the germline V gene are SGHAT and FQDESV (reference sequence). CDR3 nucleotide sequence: TGTGCCAGCAGCTTAGGCCTAGGACCCTACACAGATACGCAGTATTTT. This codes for CASSLGLGPYTDTQYF. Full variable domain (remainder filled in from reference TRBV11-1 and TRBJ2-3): EAEVAQSPRYKITEKSQAVAFWCDPISGHATLYWYRQILGQGPELLVQFQDESVVDDSQLPKDRFSAERLKGVDSTLKIQPAELGDSAMYLCASSLGLGPYTDTQYFGPGTRLTVL.

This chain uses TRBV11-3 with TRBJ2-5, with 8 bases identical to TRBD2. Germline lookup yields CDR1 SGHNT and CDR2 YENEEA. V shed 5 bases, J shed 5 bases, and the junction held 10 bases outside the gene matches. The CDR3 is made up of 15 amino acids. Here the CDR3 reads CASSLSPGGVETQYF. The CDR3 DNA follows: TGTGCCAGCAGCCTCTCCCCGGGGGGGGTGGAGACCCAGTACTTC.

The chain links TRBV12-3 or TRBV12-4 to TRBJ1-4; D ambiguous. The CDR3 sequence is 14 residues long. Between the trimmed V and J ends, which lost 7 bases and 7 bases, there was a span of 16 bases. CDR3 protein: CASMVGPGSEKLFF. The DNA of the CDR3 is TGTGCCAGCATGGTGGGCCCCGGGAGTGAAAAACTGTTTTTT.

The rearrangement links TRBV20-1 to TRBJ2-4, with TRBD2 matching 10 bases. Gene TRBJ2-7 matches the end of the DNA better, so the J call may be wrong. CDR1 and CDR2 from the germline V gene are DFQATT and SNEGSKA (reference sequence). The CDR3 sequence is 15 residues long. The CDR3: CSARTLAGESYEQYF. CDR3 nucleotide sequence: TGCAGTGCTAGGACGCTAGCGGGAGAGTCTTACGAGCAGTACTTC.

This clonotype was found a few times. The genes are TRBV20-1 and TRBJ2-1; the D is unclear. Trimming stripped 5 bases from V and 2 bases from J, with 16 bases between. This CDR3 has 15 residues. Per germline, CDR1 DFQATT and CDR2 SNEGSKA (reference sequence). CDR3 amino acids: CSAPLGHSAYNEQFF. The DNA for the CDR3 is TGCAGTGCTCCCCTTGGTCACAGCGCCTACAATGAGCAGTTCTTC.

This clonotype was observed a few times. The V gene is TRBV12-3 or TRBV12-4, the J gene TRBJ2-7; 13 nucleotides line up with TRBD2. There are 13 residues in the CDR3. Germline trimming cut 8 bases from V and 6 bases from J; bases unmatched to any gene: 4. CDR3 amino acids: CASRTSGSGEQYF. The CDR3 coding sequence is TGTGCCAGCCGGACTAGCGGGAGTGGCGAGCAGTACTTC.

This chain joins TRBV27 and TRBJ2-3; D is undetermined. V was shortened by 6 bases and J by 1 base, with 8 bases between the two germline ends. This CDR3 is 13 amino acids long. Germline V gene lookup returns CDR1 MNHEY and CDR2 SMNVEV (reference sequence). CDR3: CASREWGTDTQYF. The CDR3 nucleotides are TGTGCCAGCAGAGAGTGGGGCACAGATACGCAGTATTTT.

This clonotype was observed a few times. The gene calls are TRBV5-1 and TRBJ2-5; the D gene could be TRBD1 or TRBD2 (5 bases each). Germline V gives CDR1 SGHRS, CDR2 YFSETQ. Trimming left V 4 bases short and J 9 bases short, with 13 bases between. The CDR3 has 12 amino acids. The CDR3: CASSVRGAAQYF. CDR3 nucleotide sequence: TGCGCCAGCAGCGTGAGAGGGGCGGCCCAGTACTTC.

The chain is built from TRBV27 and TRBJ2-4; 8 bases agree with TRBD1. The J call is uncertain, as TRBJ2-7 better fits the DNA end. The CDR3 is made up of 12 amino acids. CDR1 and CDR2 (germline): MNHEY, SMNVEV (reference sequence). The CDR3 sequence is CASGGQGAEQYF. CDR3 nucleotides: TGTGCCAGCGGTGGGCAGGGGGCCGAGCAGTACTTC.

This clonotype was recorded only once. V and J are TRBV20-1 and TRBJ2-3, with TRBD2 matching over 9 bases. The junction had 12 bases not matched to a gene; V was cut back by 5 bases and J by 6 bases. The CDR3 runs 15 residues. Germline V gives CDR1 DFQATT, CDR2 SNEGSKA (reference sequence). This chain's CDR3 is CSAHTGTSRLDTQYF. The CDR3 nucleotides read TGCAGTGCTCATACCGGGACTAGCCGTCTGGATACGCAGTATTTT.

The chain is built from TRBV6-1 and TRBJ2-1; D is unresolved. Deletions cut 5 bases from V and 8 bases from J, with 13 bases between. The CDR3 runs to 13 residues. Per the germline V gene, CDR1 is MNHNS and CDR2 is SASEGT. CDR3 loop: CASSFPLSHEQFF. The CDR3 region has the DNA TGTGCCAGCAGTTTCCCCCTATCGCATGAGCAGTTCTTC.

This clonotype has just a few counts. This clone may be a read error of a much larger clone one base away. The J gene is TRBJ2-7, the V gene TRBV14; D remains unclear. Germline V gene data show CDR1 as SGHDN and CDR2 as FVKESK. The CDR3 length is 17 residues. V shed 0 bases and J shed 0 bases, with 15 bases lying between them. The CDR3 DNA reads TGTGCCAGCAGCCAAGATCTCGCCCCGGGTTACTCCTACGAGCAGTACTTC. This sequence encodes CASSQDLAPGYSYEQYF.

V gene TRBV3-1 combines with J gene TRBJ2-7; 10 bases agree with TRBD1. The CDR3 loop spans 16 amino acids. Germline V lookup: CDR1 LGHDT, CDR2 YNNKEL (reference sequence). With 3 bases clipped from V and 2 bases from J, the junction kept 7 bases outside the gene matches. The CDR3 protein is CASSQRTGGFTYEQYF. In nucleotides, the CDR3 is TGTGCCAGCAGCCAGAGGACAGGGGGTTTTACCTACGAGCAGTACTTC.

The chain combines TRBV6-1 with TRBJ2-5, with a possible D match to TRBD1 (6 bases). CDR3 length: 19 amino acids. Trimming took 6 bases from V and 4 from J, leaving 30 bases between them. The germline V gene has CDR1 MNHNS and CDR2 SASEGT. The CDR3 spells CASSEKLLSFRGRGETQYF. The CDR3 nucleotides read TGTGCCAGCAGCGAGAAATTATTATCATTCAGGGGAAGGGGAGAGACCCAGTACTTC.

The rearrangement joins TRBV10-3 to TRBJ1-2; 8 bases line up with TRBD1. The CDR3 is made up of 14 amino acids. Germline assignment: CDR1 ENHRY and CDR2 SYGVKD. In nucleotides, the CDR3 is TGTGCTAACAAGGACAGGGAGAACGGCTATGGCTACACCTTC. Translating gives CANKDRENGYGYTF.

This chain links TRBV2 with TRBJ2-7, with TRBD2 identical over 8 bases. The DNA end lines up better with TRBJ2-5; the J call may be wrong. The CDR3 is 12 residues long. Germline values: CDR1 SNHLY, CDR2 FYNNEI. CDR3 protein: CASIGGRETQYF. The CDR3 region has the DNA TGTGCCAGCATCGGCGGGAGGGAGACCCAGTACTTC.

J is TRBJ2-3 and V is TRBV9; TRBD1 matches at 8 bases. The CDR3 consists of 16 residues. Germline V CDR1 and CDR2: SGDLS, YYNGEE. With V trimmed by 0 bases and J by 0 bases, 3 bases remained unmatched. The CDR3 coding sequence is TGTGCCAGCAGCGTAGCAGGGGGCGCAAGCACAGATACGCAGTATTTT. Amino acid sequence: CASSVAGGASTDTQYF.

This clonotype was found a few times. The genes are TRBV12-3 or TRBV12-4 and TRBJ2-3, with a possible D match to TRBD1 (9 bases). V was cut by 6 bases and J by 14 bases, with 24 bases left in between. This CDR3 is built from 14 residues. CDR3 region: CASSLQGARGDSYF. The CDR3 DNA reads TGTGCCAGCAGCCTACAGGGGGCGCGGGGGGATTCGTATTTT.

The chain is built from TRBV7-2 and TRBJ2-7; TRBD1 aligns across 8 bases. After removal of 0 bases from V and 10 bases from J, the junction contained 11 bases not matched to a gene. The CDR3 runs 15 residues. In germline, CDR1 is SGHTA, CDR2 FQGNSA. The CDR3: CASSLATGRTGSQYF. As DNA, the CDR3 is TGTGCCAGCAGCTTAGCGACCGGACGGACAGGGTCCCAGTACTTC.

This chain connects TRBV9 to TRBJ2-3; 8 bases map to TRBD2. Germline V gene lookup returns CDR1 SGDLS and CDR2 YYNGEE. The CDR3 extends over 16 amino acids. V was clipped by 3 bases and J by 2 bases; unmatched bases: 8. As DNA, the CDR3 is TGTGCCAGCAGCGCGGGCCCGGGGGGGATCACAGATACGCAGTATTTT. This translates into CASSAGPGGITDTQYF. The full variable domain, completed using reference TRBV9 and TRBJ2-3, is DSGVTQTPKHLITATGQRVTLRCSPRSGDLSVYWYQQSLDQGLQFLIQYYNGEERAKGNILERFSAQQFPDLHSELNLSSLELGDSALYFCASSAGPGGITDTQYFGPGTRLTVL.

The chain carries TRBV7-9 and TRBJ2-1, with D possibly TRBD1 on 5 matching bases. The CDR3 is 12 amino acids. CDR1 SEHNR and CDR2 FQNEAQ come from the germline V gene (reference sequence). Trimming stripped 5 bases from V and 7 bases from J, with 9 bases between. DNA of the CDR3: TGTGCCAGCAGCCCAGACAGAAATGAGCAGTTCTTC. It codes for CASSPDRNEQFF.

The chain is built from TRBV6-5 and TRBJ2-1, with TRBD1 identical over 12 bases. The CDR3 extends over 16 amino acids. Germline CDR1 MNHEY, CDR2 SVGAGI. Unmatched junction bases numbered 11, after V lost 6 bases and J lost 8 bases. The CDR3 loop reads CASREISGTGGDEQFF. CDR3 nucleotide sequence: TGTGCCAGCAGGGAGATCTCCGGGACAGGGGGCGATGAGCAGTTCTTC.

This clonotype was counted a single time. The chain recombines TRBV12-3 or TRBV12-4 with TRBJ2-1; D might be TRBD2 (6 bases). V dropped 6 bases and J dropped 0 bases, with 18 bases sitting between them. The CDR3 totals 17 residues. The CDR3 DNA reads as TGTGCCAGCAGCTTGAGAGGAGCGGGCAGCTCCTACAATGAGCAGTTCTTC. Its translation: CASSLRGAGSSYNEQFF.

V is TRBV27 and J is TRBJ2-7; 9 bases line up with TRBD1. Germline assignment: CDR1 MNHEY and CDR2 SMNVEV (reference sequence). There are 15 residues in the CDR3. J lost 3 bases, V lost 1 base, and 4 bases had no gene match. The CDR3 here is CASSLFGTGHYEQYF. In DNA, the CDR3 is TGTGCCAGCAGTTTATTCGGGACAGGGCACTACGAGCAGTACTTC.

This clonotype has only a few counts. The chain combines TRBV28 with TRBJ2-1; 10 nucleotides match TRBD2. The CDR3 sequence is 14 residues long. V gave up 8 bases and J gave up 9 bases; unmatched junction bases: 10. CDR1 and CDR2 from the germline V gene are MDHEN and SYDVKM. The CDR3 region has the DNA TGTGCCAGCGACACGGGACTAGCGTATGCTGAGCAGTTCTTC. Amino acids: CASDTGLAYAEQFF.

This CDR3 is CSVGGDRGYVTQFF. The CDR3 nucleotides read TGCAGCGTCGGGGGGGACAGGGGGTATGTGACCCAGTTCTTC. This sequence joins TRBV29-1 and TRBJ2-1; 11 positions agree with TRBD1. The V gene's germline CDR1 is SQVTM and CDR2 ANQGSEA. The CDR3 extends over 14 amino acids. V lost 6 bases to trimming and J lost 13 bases; unmatched junction nucleotides: 14.

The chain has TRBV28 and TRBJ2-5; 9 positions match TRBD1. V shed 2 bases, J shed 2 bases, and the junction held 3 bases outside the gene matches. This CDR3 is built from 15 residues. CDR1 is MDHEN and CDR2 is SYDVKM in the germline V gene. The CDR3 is CASSLRDREQETQYF. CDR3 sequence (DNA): TGTGCCAGCAGTTTAAGGGACAGGGAACAAGAGACCCAGTACTTC.

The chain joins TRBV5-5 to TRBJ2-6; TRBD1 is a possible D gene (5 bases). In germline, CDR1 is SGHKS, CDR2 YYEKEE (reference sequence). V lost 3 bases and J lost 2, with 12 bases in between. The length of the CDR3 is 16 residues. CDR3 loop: CASSSIMGPGANVLTF. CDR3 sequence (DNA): TGTGCCAGCAGCTCGATCATGGGGCCTGGGGCCAACGTCCTGACTTTC.